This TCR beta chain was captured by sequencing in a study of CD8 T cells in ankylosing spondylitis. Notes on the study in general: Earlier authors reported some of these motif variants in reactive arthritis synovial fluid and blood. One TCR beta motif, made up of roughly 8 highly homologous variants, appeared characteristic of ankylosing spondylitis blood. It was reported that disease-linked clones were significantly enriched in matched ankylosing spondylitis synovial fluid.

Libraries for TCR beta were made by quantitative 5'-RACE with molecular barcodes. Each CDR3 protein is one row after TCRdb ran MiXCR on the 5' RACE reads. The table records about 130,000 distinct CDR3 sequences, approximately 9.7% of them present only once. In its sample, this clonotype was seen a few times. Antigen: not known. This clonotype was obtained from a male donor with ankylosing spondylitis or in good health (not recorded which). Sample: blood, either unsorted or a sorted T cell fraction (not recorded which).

The CDR3, as DNA: TGTGCCAGCAGGGGACAGGGCAATCAGCCCCAGCATTTT. It specifies CASRGQGNQPQHF. The chain recombines TRBV12-3 or TRBV12-4 with TRBJ1-5, with TRBD1 matching 8 bases. This CDR3 spans 13 amino acids. Unmatched junction bases numbered 0, after V lost 6 bases and J lost 2 bases.